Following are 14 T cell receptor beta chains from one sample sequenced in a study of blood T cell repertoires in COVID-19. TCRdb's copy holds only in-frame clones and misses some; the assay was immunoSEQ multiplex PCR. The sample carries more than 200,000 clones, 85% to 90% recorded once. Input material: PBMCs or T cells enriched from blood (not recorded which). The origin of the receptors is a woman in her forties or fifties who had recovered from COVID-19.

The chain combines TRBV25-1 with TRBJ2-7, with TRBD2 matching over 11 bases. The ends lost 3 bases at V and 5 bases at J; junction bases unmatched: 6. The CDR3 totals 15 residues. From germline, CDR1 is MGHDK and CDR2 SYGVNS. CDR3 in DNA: TGTGCCAGCAGTGAGCCTAGCGGGAGGAGAAACGAGCAGTACTTC. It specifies CASSEPSGRRNEQYF.

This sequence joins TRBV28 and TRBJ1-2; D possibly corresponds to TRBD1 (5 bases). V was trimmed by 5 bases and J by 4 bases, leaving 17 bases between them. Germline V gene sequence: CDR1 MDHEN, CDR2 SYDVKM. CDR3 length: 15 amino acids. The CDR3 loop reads CASSPGTGGLYGYTF. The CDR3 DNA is TGTGCCAGCAGTCCAGGCACAGGAGGGCTCTATGGCTACACCTTC.

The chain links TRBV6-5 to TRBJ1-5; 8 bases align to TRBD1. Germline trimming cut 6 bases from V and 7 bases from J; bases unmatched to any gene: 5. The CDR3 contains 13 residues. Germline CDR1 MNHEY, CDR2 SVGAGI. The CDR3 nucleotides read TGTGCCAGCAGGGACAGGGCAATACAGCCCCAGCATTTT. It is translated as CASRDRAIQPQHF.

This CDR3 reads CASSKAGQPEAFF. CDR3 DNA sequence: TGTGCCAGCAGCAAAGCGGGACAGCCTGAAGCTTTCTTT. This chain links TRBV21-1 with TRBJ1-1; the table's D gene call, TRBD1, was not cross checked with the DNA. TRBV21-1 is described as a pseudogene. CDR3 length: 13 amino acids.

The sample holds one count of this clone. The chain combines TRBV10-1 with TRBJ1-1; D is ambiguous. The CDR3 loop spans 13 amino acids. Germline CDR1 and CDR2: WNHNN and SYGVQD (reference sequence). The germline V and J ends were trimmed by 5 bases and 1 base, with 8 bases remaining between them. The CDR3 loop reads CASSTNKNTEAFF. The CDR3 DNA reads TGCGCCAGCAGTACGAACAAGAACACTGAAGCTTTCTTT.

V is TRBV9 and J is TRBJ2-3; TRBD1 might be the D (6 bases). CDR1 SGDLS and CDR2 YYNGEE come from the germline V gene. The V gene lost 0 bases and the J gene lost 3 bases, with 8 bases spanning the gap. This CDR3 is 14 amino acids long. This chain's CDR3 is CASSVAQGTDTQYF. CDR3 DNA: TGTGCCAGCAGCGTAGCACAGGGTACAGATACGCAGTATTTT.

The CDR3 region has the DNA TGTGCCAGCAGTAACGGACTCGGGCTTGGGCAGTTCTTC. Residues: CASSNGLGLGQFF. The chain uses TRBV12-3 or TRBV12-4 and TRBJ2-1; a weak D match, TRBD2 (5 bases). V was clipped by 5 bases and J by 12 bases, with 17 bases between them. The CDR3 contains 13 residues.

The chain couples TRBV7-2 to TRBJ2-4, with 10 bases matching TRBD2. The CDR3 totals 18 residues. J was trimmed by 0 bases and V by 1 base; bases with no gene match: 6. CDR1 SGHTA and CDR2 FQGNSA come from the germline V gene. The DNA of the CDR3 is TGTGCCAGCAGCTTAGTGGTTAGCGGGAGGTTAGCCAAAAACATTCAGTACTTC. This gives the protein CASSLVVSGRLAKNIQYF.

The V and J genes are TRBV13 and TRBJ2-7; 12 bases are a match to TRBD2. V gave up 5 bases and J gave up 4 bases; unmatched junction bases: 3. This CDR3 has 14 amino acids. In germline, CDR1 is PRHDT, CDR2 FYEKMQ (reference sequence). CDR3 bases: TGTGCCAGCAGCGCCCTAGCGGGAGGGTACGAGCAGTACTTC. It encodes CASSALAGGYEQYF.

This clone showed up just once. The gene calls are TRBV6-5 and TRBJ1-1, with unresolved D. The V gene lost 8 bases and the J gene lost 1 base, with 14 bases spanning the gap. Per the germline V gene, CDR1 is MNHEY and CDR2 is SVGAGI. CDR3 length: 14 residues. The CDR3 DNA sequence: TGTGCCAGCTCTTTCGTTGTGAGGAACACTGAAGCTTTCTTT. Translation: CASSFVVRNTEAFF.

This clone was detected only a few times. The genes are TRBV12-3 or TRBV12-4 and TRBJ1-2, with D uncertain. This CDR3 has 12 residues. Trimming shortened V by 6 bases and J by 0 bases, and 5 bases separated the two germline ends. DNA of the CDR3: TGTGCCAGCAGCCAGTCTAACTATGGCTACACCTTC. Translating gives CASSQSNYGYTF.

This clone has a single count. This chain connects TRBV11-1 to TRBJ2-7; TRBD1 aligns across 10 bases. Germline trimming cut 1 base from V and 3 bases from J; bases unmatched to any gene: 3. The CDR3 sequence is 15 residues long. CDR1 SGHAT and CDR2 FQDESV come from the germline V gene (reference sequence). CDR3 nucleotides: TGTGCCAGCAGCTTAGTCGGGACAGGGGACTACGAGCAGTACTTC. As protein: CASSLVGTGDYEQYF.

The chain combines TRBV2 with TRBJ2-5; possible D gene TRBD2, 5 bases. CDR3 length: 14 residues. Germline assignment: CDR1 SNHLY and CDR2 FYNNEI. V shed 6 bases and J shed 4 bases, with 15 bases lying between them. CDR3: CASRSRTGRETQYF. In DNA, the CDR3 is TGTGCCAGCAGGAGCCGGACTGGACGAGAGACCCAGTACTTC. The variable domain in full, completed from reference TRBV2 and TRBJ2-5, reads EPEVTQTPSHQVTQMGQEVILRCVPISNHLYFYWYRQILGQKVEFLVSFYNNEISEKSEIFDDQFSVERPDGSNFTLKIRSTKLEDSAMYFCASRSRTGRETQYFGPGTRLLVL.

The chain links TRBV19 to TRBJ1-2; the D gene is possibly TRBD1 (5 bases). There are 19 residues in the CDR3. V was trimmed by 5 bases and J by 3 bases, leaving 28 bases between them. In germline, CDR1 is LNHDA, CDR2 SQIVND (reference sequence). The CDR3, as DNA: TGTGCCAGTAGTGTTTACCCACAATTAAAAGACAGATTGGACTATGGCTACACCTTC. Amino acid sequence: CASSVYPQLKDRLDYGYTF.